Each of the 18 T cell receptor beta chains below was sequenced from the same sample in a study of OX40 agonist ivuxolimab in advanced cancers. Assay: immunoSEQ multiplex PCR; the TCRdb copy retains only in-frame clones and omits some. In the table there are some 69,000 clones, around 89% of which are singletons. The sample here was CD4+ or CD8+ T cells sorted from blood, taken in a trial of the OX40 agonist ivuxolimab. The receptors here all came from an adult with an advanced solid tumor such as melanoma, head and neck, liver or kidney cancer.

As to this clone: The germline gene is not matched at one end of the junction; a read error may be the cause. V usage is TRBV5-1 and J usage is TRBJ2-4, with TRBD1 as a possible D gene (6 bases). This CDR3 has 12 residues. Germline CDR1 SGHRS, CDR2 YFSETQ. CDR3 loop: CASARATGLKHF. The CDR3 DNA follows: TGCGCCAGCGCCCGAGCAACAGGGCTCAAACACTTC. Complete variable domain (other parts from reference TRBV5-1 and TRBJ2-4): KAGVTQTPRYLIKTRGQQVTLSCSPISGHRSVSWYQQTPGQGLQFLFEYFSETQRNKGNFPGRFSGRQFSNSRSEMNVSTLELGDSALYLCASARATGLKHFGAGTRLSVL.

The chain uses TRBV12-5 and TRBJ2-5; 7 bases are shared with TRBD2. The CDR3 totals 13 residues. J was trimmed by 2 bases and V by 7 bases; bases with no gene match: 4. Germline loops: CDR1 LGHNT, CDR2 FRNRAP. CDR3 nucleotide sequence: TGTGCTAGTGCCCGAGCGGGGCAAGAGACCCAGTACTTC. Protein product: CASARAGQETQYF.

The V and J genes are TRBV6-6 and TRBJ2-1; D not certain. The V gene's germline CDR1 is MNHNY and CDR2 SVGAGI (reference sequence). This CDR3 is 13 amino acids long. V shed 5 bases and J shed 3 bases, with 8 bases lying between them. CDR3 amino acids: CASSQTGYNEQFF. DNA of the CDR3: TGTGCCAGCAGTCAGACTGGCTACAATGAGCAGTTCTTC.

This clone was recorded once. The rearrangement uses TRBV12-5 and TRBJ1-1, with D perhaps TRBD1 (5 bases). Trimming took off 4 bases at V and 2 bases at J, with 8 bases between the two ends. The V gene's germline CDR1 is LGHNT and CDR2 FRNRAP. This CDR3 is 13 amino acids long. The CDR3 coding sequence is TGTGCTAGTGGTTCCGGGGCCAACACTGAAGCTTTCTTT. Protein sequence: CASGSGANTEAFF.

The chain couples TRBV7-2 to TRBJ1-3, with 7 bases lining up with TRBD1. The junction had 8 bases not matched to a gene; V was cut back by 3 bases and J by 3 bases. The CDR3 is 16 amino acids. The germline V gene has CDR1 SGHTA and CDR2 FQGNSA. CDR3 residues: CASSLGRTGFGNTIYF. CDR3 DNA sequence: TGTGCCAGCAGCTTGGGCCGGACAGGCTTTGGAAACACCATATATTTT. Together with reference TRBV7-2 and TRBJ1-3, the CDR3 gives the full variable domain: GAGVSQSPSNKVTEKGKDVELRCDPISGHTALYWYRQSLGQGLEFLIYFQGNSAPDKSGLPSDRFSAERTGGSVSTLTIQRTQQEDSAVYLCASSLGRTGFGNTIYFGEGSWLTVV.

CDR3 coding DNA: TGTGCCAGTAGTACCCTAGCGGGACTAGCCAAAAACATTCAGTACTTC. Translated, it gives CASSTLAGLAKNIQYF. The V call is TRBV19, the J call TRBJ2-4; 9 bases are shared with TRBD2. The CDR3 is 16 residues long. The germline gives CDR1 LNHDA, CDR2 SQIVND (reference sequence). V lost 4 bases to trimming and J lost 0 bases; unmatched junction nucleotides: 4.

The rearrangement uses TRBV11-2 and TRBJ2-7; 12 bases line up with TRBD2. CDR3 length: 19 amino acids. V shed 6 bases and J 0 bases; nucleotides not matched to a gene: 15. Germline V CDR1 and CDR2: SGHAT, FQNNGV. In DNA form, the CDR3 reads TGTGCCAGCAGAACATCGTCGGGACTAGCGGGTTGGAGCTCCTACGAGCAGTACTTC. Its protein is CASRTSSGLAGWSSYEQYF. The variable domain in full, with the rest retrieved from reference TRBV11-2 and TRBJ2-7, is EAGVAQSPRYKIIEKRQSVAFWCNPISGHATLYWYQQILGQGPKLLIQFQNNGVVDDSQLPKDRFSAERLKGVDSTLKIQPAKLEDSAVYLCASRTSSGLAGWSSYEQYFGPGTRLTVT.

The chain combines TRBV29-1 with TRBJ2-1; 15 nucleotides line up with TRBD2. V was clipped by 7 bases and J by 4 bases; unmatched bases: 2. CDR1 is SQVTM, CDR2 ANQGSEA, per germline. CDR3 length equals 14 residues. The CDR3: CSDGTSGRYNEQFF. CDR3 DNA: TGCAGCGATGGGACTAGCGGGAGGTACAATGAGCAGTTCTTC.

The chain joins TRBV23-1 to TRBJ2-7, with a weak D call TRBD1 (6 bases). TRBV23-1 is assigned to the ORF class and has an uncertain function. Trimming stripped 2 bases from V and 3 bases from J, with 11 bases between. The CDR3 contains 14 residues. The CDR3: CASSQGGQIYEQYF. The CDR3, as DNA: TGCGCCAGCAGTCAAGGGGGACAAATCTACGAGCAGTACTTC.

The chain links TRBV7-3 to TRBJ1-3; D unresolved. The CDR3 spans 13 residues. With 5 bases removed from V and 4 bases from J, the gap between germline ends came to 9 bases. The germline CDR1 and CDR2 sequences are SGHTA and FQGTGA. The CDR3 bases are TGTGCCAGCAGCCCGACCGTGGGAAACACCATATATTTT. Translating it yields CASSPTVGNTIYF.

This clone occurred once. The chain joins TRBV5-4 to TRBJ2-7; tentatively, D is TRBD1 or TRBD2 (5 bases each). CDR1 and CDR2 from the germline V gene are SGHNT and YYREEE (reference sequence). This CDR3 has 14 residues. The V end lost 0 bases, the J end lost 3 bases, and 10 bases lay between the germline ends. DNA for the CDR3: TGTGCCAGCAGCTTGGGGGGGTTATTCTACGAGCAGTACTTC. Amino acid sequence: CASSLGGLFYEQYF.

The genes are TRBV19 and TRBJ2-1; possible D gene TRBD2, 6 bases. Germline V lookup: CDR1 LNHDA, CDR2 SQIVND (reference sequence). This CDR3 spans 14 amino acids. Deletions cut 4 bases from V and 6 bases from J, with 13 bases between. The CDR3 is CASSKGLQFNEQFF. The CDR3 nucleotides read TGTGCCAGTAGTAAGGGACTTCAGTTCAATGAGCAGTTCTTC. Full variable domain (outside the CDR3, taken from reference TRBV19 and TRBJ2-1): DGGITQSPKYLFRKEGQNVTLSCEQNLNHDAMYWYRQDPGQGLRLIYYSQIVNDFQKGDIAEGYSVSREKKESFPLTVTSAQKNPTAFYLCASSKGLQFNEQFFGPGTRLTVL.

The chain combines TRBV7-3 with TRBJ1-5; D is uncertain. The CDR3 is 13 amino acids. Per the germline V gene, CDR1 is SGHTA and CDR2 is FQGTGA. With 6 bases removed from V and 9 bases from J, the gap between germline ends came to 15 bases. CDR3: CASRPTPPWPQHF. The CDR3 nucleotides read TGTGCCAGCAGACCGACCCCCCCCTGGCCCCAGCATTTT.

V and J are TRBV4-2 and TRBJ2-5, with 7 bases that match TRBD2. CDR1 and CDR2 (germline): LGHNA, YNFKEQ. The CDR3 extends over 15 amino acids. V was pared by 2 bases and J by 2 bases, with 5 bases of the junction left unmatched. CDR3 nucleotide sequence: TGTGCCAGCAGCCAATACCAAGCGGGGCAAGAGACCCAGTACTTC. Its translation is CASSQYQAGQETQYF.

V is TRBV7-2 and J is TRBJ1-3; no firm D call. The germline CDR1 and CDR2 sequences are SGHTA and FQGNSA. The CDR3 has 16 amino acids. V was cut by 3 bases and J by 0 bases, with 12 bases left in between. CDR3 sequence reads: CASSFGPPSSGNTIYF. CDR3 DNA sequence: TGTGCCAGCAGCTTTGGACCCCCGAGCTCTGGAAACACCATATATTTT.

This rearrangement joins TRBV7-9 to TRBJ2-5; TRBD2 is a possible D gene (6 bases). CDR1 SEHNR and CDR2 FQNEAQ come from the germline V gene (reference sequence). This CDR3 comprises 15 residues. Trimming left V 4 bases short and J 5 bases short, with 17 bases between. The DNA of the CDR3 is TGTGCCAGCAGCTCGCCGGGGGTAACAATGGAGACCCAGTACTTC. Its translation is CASSSPGVTMETQYF.

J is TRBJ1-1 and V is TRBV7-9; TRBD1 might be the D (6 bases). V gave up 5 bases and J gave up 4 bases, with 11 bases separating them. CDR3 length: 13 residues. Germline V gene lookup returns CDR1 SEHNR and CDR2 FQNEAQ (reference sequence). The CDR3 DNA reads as TGTGCCAGCAGCAATCAGGGGTTCACTGAAGCTTTCTTT. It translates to CASSNQGFTEAFF.

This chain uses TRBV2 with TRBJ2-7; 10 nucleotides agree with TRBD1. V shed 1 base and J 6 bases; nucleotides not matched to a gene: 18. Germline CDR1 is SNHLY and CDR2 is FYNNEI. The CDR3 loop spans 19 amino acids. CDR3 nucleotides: TGTGCCAGCAGTGAAGTCTATATGGCAGTTTTGGGGACAGGGGCCGAGCAGTACTTC. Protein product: CASSEVYMAVLGTGAEQYF.